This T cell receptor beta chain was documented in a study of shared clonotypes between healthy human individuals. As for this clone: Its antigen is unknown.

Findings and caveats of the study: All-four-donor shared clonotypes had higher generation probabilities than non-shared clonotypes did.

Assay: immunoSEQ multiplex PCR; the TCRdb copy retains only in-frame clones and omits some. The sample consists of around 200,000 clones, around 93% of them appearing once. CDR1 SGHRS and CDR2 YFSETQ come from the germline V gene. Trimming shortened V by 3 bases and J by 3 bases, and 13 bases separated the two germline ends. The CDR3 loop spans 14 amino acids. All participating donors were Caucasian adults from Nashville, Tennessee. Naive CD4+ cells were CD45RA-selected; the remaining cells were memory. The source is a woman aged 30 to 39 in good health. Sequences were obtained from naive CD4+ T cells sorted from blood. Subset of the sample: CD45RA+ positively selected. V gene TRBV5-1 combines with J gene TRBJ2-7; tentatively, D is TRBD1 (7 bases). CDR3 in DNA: TGCGCCAGCAGCTCTTCAGGGGGAGGCTACGAGCAGTACTTC. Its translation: CASSSSGGGYEQYF.